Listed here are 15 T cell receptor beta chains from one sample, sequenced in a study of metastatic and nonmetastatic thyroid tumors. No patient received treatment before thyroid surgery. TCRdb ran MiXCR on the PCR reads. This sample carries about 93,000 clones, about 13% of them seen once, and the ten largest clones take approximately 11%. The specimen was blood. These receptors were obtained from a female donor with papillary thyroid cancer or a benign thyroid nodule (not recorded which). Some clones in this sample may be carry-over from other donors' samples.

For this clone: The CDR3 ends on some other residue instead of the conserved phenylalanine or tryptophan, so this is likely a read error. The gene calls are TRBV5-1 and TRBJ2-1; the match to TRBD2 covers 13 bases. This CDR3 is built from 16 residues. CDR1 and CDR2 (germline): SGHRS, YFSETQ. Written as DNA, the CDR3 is TGCGCCAGAAGCTCCCCGGGGACTAGCGGGATTAGTGAGCAGTTCTCC. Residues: CARSSPGTSGISEQFS.

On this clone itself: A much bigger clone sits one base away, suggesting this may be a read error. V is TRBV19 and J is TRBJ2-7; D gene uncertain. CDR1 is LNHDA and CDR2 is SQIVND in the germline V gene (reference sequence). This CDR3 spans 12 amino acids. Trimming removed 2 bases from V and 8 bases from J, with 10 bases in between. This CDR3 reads CASSITCTQQYF. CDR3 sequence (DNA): TGTGCCAGTAGTATAACATGTACCCAGCAGTACTTC. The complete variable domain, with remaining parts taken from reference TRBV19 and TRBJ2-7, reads DGGITQSPKYLFRKEGQNVTLSCEQNLNHDAMYWYRQDPGQGLRLIYYSQIVNDFQKGDIAEGYSVSREKKESFPLTVTSAQKNPTAFYLCASSITCTQQYFGPGTRLTVT.

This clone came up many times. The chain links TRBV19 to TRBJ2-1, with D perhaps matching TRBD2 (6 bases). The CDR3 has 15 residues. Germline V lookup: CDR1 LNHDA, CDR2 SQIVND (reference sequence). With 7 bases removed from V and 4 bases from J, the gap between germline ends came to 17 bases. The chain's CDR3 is CASKDTGVWYNEQFF. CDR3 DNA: TGTGCCAGTAAAGATACGGGAGTTTGGTACAATGAGCAGTTCTTC.

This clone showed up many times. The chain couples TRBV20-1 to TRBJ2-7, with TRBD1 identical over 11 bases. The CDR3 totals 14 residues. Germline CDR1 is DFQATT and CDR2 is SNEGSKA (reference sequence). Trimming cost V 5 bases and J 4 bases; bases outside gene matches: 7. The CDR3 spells CSADPGQGGYEQYF. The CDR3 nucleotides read TGCAGTGCTGATCCGGGACAGGGGGGGTACGAGCAGTACTTC.

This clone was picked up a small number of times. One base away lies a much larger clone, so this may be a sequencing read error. CDR3 region: CAWSQRETDTQYF. CDR3 nucleotides: TGTGCCTGGAGCCAAAGGGAAACAGATACGCAGTATTTT. This chain links TRBV30 with TRBJ2-3; D unclear. The CDR3 sequence is 13 residues long. The V end lost 3 bases, the J end lost 3 bases, and 10 bases lay between the germline ends. Germline CDR1 GTSNPN, CDR2 SVGIG (reference sequence).

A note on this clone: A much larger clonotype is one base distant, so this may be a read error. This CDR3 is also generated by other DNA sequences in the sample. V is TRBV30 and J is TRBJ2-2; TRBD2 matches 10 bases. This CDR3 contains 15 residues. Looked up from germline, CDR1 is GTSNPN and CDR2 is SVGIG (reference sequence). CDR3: CAWSVSGRDTGELFF. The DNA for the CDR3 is TGTGCCTGGAGTGTCAGCGGGAGGGACACCGGGGAGCTGTTTTTC.

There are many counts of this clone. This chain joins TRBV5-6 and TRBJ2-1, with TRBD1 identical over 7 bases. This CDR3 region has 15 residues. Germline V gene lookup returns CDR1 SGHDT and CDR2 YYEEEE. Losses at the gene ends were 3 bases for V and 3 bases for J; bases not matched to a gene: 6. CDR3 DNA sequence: TGTGCCAGCAGCTATGCAGGGGGTAGCTACAATGAGCAGTTCTTC. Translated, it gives CASSYAGGSYNEQFF.

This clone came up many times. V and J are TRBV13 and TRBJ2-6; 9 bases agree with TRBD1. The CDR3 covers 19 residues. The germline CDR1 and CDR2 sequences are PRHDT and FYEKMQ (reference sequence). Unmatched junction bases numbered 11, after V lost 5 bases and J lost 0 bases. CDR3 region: CASSRTGTGLRSGANVLTF. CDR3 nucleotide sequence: TGTGCCAGCAGCCGGACCGGGACAGGGCTTCGCTCTGGGGCCAACGTCCTGACTTTC.

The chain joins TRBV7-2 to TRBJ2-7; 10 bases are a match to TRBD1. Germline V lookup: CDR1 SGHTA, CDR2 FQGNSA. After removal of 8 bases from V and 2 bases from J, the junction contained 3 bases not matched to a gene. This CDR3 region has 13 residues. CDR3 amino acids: CASEGQGAYEQYF. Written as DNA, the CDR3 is TGTGCCAGCGAAGGACAGGGGGCCTACGAGCAGTACTTC. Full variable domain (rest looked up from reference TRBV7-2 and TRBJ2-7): GAGVSQSPSNKVTEKGKDVELRCDPISGHTALYWYRQSLGQGLEFLIYFQGNSAPDKSGLPSDRFSAERTGGSVSTLTIQRTQQEDSAVYLCASEGQGAYEQYFGPGTRLTVT.

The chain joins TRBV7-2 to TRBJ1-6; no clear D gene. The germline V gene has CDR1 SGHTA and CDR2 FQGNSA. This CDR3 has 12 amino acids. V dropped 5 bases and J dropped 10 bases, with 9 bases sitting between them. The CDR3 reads CASSLSGSPLHF. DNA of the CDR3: TGTGCCAGCAGCCTCTCGGGATCACCCCTCCACTTT.

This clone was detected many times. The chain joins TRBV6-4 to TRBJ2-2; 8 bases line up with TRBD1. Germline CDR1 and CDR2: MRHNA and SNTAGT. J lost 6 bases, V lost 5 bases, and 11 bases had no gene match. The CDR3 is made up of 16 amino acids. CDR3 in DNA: TGTGCCAGCAGTCAGACCAGGGGGCTACTCGCCGGGGAGCTGTTTTTT. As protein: CASSQTRGLLAGELFF.

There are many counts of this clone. The DNA for the CDR3 is TGTGCCAGCAGCTCATGGGTCGACACCTACAATGAGCAGTTCTTC. This gives the protein CASSSWVDTYNEQFF. This chain connects TRBV5-6 to TRBJ2-1; D gene ambiguous. V lost 3 bases and J 2 bases, leaving 12 bases between the germline ends. Germline V CDR1 and CDR2: SGHDT, YYEEEE. The CDR3 has 15 residues.

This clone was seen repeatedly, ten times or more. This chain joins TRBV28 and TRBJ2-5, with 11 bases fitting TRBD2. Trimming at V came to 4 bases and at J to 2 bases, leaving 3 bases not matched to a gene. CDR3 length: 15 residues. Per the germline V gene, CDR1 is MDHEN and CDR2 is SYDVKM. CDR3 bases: TGTGCCAGCAGTTCGGGACTAGCGGCACAAGAGACCCAGTACTTC. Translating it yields CASSSGLAAQETQYF.

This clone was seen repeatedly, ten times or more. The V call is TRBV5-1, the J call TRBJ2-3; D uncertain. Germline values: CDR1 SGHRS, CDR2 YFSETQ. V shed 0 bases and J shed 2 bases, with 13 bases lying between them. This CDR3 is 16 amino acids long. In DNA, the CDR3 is TGCGCCAGCAGCTTGGCCCTGCAGGCCCTCACAGATACGCAGTATTTT. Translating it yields CASSLALQALTDTQYF.

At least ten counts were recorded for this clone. The CDR3 loop reads CSAPPQDRGTYGYTF. The DNA of the CDR3 is TGCAGTGCTCCTCCCCAGGACCGCGGTACATATGGCTACACCTTC. This chain joins TRBV20-1 and TRBJ1-2; D uncertain. V was trimmed by 5 bases and J by 5 bases, leaving 21 bases between them. CDR1 is DFQATT and CDR2 is SNEGSKA in the germline V gene (reference sequence). The CDR3 spans 15 residues.